One and the same sample provided the 4 T cell receptor beta chains below, sequenced in a study of beta chain features in type 1 diabetes. All of the isolated RNA was reverse transcribed, so expressed TCRB transcripts were sequenced. TCRdb keeps only in-frame clones here, not all; method: immunoSEQ multiplex PCR. Altogether roughly 700,000 clones are present, roughly 13% being singletons, with the ten largest covering 0.02% to 0.025%. These receptors have no identified antigens. Overall study findings and caveats: People with Type 1 diabetes carried modestly yet significantly shorter TCRB CDR3s in all four CD4+ subsets.

The sequenced sample consisted of naive CD4+ T cells from blood. Receptors originate from a man between 18 and 35 years old with type 1 diabetes.

This clone was seen more than once but under ten times. Other DNA variants within this sample encode the same CDR3. The chain has TRBV20-1 and TRBJ1-2; D is unresolved. V was clipped by 3 bases and J by 4 bases, with 6 bases between them. Germline-derived CDR1 and CDR2 are DFQATT and SNEGSKA (reference sequence). This CDR3 has 11 amino acids. CDR3 sequence (DNA): TGCAGTGCTAGGGGGATCTATGGCTACACCTTC. Residues: CSARGIYGYTF.

The chain recombines TRBV5-4 with TRBJ2-5; 11 nucleotides line up with TRBD2. In germline, CDR1 is SGHNT, CDR2 YYREEE (reference sequence). The CDR3 length is 16 residues. V lost 0 bases and J lost 5; bases outside the gene matches: 6. CDR3 protein: CASSLALAGAGETQYF. The CDR3 nucleotides read TGTGCCAGCAGCTTGGCACTAGCGGGGGCCGGGGAGACCCAGTACTTC.

This clone has just a few counts. This chain uses TRBV5-1 with TRBJ2-1; D is unclear. This CDR3 has 14 amino acids. CDR1 SGHRS and CDR2 YFSETQ come from the germline V gene. Trimming pared 0 bases from V and 4 bases from J, leaving 8 bases between. CDR3 residues: CASSLETPYNEQFF. DNA of the CDR3: TGCGCCAGCAGCTTGGAAACCCCTTACAATGAGCAGTTCTTC.

Here the CDR3 DNA reads TGTGCCAGCAGCCCACCCGGGGCCCTCCGGGATACGCAGTATTTT. Amino acids: CASSPPGALRDTQYF. V is TRBV6-5 and J is TRBJ2-3, with D perhaps given as TRBD1 or TRBD2 (5 bases each). Germline CDR1 MNHEY, CDR2 SVGAGI. Trimming left V 6 bases short and J 6 bases short, with 19 bases between. This CDR3 spans 15 amino acids.